This TCR beta chain was identified during a study of blood T cell repertoires in COVID-19. The CDR3 sequence is 14 residues long. Data came from immunoSEQ multiplex PCR; TCRdb stores just in-frame clones and leaves some out. The data contain 150,000 to 200,000 clones, about 79% of them singletons. This clone was seen once. The specimen was peripheral blood. V is TRBV21-1 and J is TRBJ2-7; TRBD2 is the table's D call, not checked against the DNA. TRBV21-1 is an annotated pseudogene. This receptor was identified in a woman in her 70s with acute or convalescent COVID-19. The CDR3: CASSKVLAVYEQYF. The CDR3 coding sequence is TGTGCCAGCAGCAAAGTACTAGCGGTATACGAGCAGTACTTC.